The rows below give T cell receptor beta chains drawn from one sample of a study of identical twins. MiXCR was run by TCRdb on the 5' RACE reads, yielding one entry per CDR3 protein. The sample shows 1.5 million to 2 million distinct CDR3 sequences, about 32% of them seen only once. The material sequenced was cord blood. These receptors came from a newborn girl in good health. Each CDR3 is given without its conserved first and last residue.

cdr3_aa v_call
ASSGLAGGTGIYEQY TRBV28
ASSTGPANYGYT TRBV7-9
ASSGLGTFVLLRDTQY TRBV6-4
AIAGGYTGELF TRBV10-3
ASSLAGPITDTQY TRBV7-2
ASLIQGAETQY TRBV28
SPRRRGLSYEQY TRBV20-1
SAQTGGNQPQH TRBV20-1
ASSQEPGLAGGQFYNEQF TRBV4-2
SARRTNDLYEQY TRBV20-1
ASAIGVGEKLF TRBV9
ASSYSAGVGGYT TRBV6-5
ASSQVAPLYGYT TRBV14
ASSLRDTYTEAF TRBV4-2
SVVAGMNTEAF TRBV20-1
SVEDLEGNEQF TRBV29-1
ASMGLAGAYNEQF TRBV6-6
ASSHGPDYGYT TRBV7-2
SARDPPLDEQY TRBV20-1
SVPSGRGELF TRBV29-1
SARVPQAAYNEQF TRBV20-1
ASSSPQGQETQY TRBV6-5
ASSPGPGLASYNEQY TRBV28
SARLLAGGPSEQF TRBV20-1
SVERSGGGHYEQY TRBV29-1
ASSLMLAYNEQF TRBV28
ASSLRAGGPSYNEQF TRBV7-9
ASSATDLGTEAF TRBV2
ASSLEGGRAYEQY TRBV5-1
SAQRANYGYT TRBV20-1
SVMLYNEQF TRBV29-1
ASRMTDTQY TRBV6-2/TRBV6-3
ASSVRAGKHSTDTQY TRBV25-1
ASAREEGDTDTQY TRBV13
SARDLGKSNSYEQY TRBV20-1
ASGLVQIAGGEYSYNEQY TRBV12-5
ASSPHTQGLGNIQY TRBV3-1
SAPVWGGPDTQY TRBV20-1
ASSLKGRTGPRGDGYT TRBV28
AISPRGWQETQY TRBV10-3